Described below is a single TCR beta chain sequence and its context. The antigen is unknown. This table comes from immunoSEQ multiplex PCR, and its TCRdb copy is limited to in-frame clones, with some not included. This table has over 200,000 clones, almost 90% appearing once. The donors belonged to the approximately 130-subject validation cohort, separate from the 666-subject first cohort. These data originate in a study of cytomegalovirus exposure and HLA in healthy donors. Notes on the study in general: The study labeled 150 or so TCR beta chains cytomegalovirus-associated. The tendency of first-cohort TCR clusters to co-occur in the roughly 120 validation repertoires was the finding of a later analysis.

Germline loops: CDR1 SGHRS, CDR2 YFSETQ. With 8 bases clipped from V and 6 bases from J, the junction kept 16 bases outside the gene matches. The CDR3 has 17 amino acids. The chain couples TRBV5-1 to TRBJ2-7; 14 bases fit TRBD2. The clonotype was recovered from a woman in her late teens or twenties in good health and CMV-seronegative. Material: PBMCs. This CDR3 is CASKETSGRVNPSEQYF. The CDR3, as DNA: TGCGCCAGTAAAGAGACTAGCGGGAGGGTTAACCCCTCCGAGCAGTACTTC.